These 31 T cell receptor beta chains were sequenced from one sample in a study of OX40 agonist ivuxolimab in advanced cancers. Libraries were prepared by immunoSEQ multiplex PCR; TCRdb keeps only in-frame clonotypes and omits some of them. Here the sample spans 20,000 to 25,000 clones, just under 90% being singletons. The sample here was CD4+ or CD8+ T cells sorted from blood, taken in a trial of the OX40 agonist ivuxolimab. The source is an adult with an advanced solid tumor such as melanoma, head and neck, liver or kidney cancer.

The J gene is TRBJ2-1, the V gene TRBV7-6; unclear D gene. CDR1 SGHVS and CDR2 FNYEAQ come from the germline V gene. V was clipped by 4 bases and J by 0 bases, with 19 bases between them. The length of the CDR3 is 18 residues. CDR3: CASSSLKGGLTSYNEQFF. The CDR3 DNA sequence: TGTGCCAGCAGCTCATTAAAAGGCGGTCTTACCTCCTACAATGAGCAGTTCTTC.

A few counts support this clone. Written as DNA, the CDR3 is TGTGCCAGCAGTTTACCGGGATTTATACCCTACGAGCAGTACTTC. Residues: CASSLPGFIPYEQYF. The V call is TRBV28, the J call TRBJ2-7; TRBD2 might be the D (5 bases). Germline CDR1 MDHEN, CDR2 SYDVKM. Trimming left V 2 bases short and J 2 bases short, with 13 bases between. The CDR3 length is 15 residues.

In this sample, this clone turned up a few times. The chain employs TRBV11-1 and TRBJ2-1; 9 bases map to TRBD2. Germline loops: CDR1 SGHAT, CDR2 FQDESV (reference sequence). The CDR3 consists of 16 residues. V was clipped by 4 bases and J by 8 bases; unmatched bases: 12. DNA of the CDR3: TGTGCCAGCAGCTCCCTGGGCGGGGGGGCCGTGGATGAGCAGTTCTTC. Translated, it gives CASSSLGGGAVDEQFF.

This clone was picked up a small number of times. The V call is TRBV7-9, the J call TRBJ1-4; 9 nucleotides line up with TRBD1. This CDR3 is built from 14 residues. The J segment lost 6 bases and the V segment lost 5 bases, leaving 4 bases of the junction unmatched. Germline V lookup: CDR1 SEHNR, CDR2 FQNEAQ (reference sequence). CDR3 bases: TGTGCCAGCAGCCCACAGGGGGCTGATGAAAAACTGTTTTTT. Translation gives CASSPQGADEKLFF.

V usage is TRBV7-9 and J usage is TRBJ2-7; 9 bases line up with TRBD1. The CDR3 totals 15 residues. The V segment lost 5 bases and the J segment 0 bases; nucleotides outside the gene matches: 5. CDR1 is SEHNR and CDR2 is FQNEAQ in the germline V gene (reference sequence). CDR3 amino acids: CASSGGTGSSYEQYF. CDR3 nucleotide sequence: TGTGCCAGCAGCGGGGGGACAGGGAGCTCCTACGAGCAGTACTTC.

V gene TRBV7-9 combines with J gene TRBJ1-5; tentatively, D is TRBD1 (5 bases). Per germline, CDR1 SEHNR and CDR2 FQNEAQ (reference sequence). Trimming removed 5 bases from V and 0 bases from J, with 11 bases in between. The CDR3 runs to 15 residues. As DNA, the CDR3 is TGTGCCAGCAGCCTAGGGACGGATAGCAATCAGCCCCAGCATTTT. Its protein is CASSLGTDSNQPQHF.

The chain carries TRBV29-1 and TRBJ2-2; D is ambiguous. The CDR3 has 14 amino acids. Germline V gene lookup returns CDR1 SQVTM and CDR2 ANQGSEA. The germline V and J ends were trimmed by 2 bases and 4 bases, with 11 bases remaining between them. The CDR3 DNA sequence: TGCAGCGTTGAAAGGAGCCAAACCACCGGGGAGCTGTTTTTT. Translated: CSVERSQTTGELFF.

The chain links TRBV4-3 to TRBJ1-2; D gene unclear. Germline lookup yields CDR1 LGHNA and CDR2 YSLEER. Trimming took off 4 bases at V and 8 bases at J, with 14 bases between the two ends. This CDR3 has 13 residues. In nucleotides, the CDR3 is TGCGCCAGCAGCCCTTTAGATACTGGGGGCTACACCTTC. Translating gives CASSPLDTGGYTF.

CDR3 DNA sequence: TGTGCCAGCAGCTTCATTTGGACTGACGGAAATCAGCCCCAGCATTTT. It yields the protein CASSFIWTDGNQPQHF. The J gene is TRBJ1-5, the V gene TRBV28; D call uncertain. The V end was cut by 6 bases, the J end by 4 bases, with 19 bases between. From germline, CDR1 is MDHEN and CDR2 SYDVKM. The CDR3 spans 16 residues.

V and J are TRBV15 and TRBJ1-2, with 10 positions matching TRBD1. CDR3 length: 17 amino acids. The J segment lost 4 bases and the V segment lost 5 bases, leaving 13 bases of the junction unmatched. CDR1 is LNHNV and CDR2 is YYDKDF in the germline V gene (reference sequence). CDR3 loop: CATSEEDRGRLLYGYTF. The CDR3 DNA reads TGTGCCACCAGCGAGGAGGACAGGGGGAGGCTCCTCTATGGCTACACCTTC.

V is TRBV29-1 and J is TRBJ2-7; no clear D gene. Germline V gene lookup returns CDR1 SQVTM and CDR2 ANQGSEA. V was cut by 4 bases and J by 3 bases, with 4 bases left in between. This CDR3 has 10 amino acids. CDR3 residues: CSVVSYEQYF. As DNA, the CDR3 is TGCAGCGTTGTAAGCTACGAGCAGTACTTC.

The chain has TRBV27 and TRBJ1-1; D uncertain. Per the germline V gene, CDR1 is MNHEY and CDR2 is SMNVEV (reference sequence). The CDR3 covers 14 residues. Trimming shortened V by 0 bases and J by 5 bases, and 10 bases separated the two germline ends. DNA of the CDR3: TGTGCCAGCAGTTTATCAAACCCTGGGACTGAAGCTTTCTTT. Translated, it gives CASSLSNPGTEAFF.

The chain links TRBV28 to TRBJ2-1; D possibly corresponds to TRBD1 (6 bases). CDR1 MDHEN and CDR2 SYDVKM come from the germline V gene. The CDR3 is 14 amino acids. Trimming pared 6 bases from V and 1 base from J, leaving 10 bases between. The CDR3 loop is CASSLQGSYNEQFF. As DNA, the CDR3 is TGTGCCAGCAGCCTCCAGGGGTCCTACAATGAGCAGTTCTTC.

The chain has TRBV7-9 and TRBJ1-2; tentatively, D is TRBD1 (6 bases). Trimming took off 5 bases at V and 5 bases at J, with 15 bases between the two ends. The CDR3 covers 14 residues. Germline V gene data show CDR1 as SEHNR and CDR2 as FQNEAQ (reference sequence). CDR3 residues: CASSDLDSLYGYTF. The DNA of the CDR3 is TGTGCCAGCAGCGATCTGGACAGTCTTTATGGCTACACCTTC.

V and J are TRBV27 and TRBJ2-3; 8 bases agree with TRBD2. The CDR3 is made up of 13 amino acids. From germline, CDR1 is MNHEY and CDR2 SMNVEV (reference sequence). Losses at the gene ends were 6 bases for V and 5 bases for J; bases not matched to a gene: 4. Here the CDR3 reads CASRRGGGDTQYF. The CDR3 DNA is TGTGCCAGCAGACGGGGGGGAGGAGATACGCAGTATTTT.

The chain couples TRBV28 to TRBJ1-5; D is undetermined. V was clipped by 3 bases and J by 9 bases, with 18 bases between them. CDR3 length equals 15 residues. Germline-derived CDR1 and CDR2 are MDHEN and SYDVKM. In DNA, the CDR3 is TGTGCCAGCAGTTTTGAGGAGGACCGACTTCGGCCCCAGCATTTT. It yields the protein CASSFEEDRLRPQHF.

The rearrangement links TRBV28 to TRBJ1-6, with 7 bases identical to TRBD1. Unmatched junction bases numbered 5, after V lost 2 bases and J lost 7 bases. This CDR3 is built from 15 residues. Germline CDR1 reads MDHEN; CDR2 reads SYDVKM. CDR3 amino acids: CASSLRGQTNSPLHF. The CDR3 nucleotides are TGTGCCAGCAGTTTAAGGGGGCAGACAAATTCACCCCTCCACTTT.

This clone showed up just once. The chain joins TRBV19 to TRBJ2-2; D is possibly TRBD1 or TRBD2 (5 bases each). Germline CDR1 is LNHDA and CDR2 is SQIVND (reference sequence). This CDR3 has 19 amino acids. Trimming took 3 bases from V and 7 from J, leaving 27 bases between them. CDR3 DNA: TGTGCCAGTAGTATTGCCCTCTGGATTGGGGGTAGTGGGGTCGGGGAGCTGTTTTTT. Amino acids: CASSIALWIGGSGVGELFF.

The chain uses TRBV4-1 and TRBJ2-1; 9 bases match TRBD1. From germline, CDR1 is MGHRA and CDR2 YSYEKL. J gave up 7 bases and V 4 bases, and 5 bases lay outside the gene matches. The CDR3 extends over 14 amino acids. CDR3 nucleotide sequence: TGCGCCAGCAGCCTCCGGACAGGGGAGAATGAGCAGTTCTTC. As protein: CASSLRTGENEQFF.

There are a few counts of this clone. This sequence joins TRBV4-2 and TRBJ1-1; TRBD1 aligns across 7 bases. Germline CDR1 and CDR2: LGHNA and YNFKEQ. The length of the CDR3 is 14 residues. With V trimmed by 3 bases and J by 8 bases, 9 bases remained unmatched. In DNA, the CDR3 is TGTGCCAGCAGCCAGGACGCGGGACAGTTAGAAGCTTTCTTT. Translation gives CASSQDAGQLEAFF.

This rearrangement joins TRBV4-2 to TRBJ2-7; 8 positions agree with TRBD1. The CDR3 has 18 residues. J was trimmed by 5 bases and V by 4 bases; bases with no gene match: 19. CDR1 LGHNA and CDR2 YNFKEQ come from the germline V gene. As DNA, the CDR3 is TGTGCCAGCAGCCCGACTCCCTGGACAGGGCAAGATGAAAACGAGCAGTACTTC. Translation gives CASSPTPWTGQDENEQYF.

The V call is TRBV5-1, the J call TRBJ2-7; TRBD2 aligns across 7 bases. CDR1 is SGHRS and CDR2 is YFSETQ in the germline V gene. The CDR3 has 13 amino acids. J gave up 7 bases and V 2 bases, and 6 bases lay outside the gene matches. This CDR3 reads CASSFTGGREQYF. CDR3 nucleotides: TGCGCCAGCAGCTTTACGGGGGGTAGGGAGCAGTACTTC.

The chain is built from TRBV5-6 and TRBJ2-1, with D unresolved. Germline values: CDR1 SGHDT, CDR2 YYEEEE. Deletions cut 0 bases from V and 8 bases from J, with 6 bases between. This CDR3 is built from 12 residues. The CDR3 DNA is TGTGCCAGCAGCTTGGGTATATATGAGCAGTTCTTC. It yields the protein CASSLGIYEQFF.

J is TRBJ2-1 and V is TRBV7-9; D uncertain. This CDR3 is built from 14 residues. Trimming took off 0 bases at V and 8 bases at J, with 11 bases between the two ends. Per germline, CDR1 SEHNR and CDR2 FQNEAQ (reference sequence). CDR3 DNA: TGTGCCAGCAGCTTAGCAAGTTCCCTGGATGAGCAGTTCTTC. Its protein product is CASSLASSLDEQFF.

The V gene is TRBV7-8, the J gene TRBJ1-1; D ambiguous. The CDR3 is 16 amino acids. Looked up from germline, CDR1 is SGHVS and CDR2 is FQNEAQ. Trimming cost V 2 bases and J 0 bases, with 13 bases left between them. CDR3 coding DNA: TGTGCCAGCAGCTTATTAAGCGGGCAGTTGAACACTGAAGCTTTCTTT. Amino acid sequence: CASSLLSGQLNTEAFF. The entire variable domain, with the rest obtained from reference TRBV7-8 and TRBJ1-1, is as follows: GAGVSQSPRYKVAKRGQDVALRCDPISGHVSLFWYQQALGQGPEFLTYFQNEAQLDKSGLPSDRFFAERPEGSVSTLKIQRTQQEDSAVYLCASSLLSGQLNTEAFFGQGTRLTVV.

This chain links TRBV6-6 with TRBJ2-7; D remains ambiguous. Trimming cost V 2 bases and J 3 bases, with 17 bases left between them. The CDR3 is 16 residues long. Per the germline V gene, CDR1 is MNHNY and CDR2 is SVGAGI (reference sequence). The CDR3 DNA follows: TGTGCCAGCAGTTACCTCGAGAGGACCACAAGCTACGAGCAGTACTTC. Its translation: CASSYLERTTSYEQYF.

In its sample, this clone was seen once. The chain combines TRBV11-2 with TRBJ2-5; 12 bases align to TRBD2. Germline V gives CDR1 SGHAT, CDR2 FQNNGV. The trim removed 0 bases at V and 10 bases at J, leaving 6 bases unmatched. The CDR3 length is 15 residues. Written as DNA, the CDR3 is TGTGCCAGCAGCTTAGAGGCTAGCGGGGGGGCCGTCCAGTACTTC. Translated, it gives CASSLEASGGAVQYF.

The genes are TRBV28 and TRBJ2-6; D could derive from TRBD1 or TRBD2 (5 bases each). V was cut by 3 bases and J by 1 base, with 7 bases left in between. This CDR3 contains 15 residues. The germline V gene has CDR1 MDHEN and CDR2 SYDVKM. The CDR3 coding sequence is TGTGCCAGCAGTTTTGAGGGGTCTGGGGCCAACGTCCTGACTTTC. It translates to CASSFEGSGANVLTF.

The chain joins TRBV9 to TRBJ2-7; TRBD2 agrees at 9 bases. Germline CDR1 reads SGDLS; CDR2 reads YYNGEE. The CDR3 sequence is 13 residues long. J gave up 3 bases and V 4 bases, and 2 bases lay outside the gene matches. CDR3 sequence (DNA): TGTGCCAGCAGCCGCGGGGGGGGCTACGAGCAGTACTTC. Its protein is CASSRGGGYEQYF.

CDR3 sequence reads: CASSAQLVGGPLLITDTQYF. CDR3 coding DNA: TGTGCCAGTAGTGCCCAACTAGTGGGGGGGCCCCTATTAATCACAGATACGCAGTATTTT. This rearrangement joins TRBV19 to TRBJ2-3, with D tentatively TRBD2 (7 bases). This CDR3 is 20 amino acids long. CDR1 is LNHDA and CDR2 is SQIVND in the germline V gene (reference sequence). The V gene lost 5 bases and the J gene lost 2 bases, with 29 bases spanning the gap.

The CDR3 DNA is TGTGCCAGCAGCTTTCGGGGCTCCTACAATGAGCAGTTCTTC. It codes for CASSFRGSYNEQFF. This chain uses TRBV5-4 with TRBJ2-1; TRBD2 is a possible D gene (5 bases). CDR3 length equals 14 residues. Trimming took 2 bases from V and 0 from J, leaving 6 bases between them. From germline, CDR1 is SGHNT and CDR2 YYREEE (reference sequence).